This TCR beta chain was profiled in a study of CD8 T cells in Susac syndrome. Whole-study context: The Susac syndrome patients were therapy-naive, on corticosteroids, or on intravenous immunoglobulin alone at blood draw.

Trimming took 6 bases from V and 6 from J; bases not matched to a gene: 5. This CDR3 is built from 13 residues. CDR1 DFQATT and CDR2 SNEGSKA come from the germline V gene (reference sequence). An amount of RNA that ranged from about 0.45 to 1 ug was reverse transcribed with random hexamers. TCRdb reprocessed the immunoSEQ multiplex PCR reads via MiXCR and lists one record per CDR3 protein. Among more than 150,000 distinct CDR3 sequences listed, around 95% were seen once. The receptor was isolated from a human donor with Susac syndrome. Sample: CD4+ T cells from PBMCs. The V gene is TRBV20-1, the J gene TRBJ1-5; 10 bases match TRBD1. The CDR3 sequence: CSASGQGGQPQHF. The CDR3 DNA follows: TGCAGTGCCAGCGGACAGGGGGGTCAGCCCCAGCATTTT.